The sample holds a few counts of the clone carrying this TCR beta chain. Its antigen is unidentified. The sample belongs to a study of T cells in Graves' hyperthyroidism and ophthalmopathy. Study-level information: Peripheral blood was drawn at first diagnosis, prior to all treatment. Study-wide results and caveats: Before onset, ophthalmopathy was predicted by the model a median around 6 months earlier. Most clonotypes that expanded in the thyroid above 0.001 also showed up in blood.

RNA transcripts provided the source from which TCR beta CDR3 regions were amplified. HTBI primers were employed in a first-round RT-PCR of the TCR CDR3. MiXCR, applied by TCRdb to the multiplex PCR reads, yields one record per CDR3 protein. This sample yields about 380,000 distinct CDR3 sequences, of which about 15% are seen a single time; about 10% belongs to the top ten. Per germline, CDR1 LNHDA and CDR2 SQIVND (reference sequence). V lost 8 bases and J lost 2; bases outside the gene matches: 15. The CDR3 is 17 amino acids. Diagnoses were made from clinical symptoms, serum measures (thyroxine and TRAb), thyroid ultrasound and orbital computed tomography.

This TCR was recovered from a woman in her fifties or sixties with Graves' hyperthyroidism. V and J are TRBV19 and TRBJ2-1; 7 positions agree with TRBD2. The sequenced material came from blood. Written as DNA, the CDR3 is TGTGCCAGTCGCACGGGGCCCACTAGCGCTACCTACAATGAGCAGTTCTTC. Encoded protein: CASRTGPTSATYNEQFF.